Within the sample, the clone carrying this TCR beta chain is medium-sized. Its target is not known. By two-round multiplex PCR, the TCR beta CDR3 was amplified from genomic DNA. The first round of PCR was done with primers that matched each TRBV and TRBJ gene. Universal primers were used for second-round PCR. TCRdb reprocessed the multiplex PCR reads via MiXCR and lists one record per CDR3 protein. The sample gives approximately 31,000 distinct CDR3 sequences, around 48% of which show up once; approximately 15% is in the top ten. These data belong to a study of prognosis after radiotherapy for stage I lung cancer. In the study overall: It was between early 2018 and January 2019 that stage I non-small cell lung cancer patients were enrolled. In twelve patients the tumors were adenocarcinoma, and in several they were squamous cell carcinoma. Study-wide results and limits: Reportedly, TRBV and TRBJ gene usage varied with metastasis presence.

V lost 6 bases, J lost 3 bases, and 32 bases lay in between. The CDR3 loop spans 20 amino acids. CDR1 is MNHEY, CDR2 SMNVEV, per germline (reference sequence). This rearrangement joins TRBV27 to TRBJ1-2; D perhaps matches TRBD1 (5 bases). Sequences were derived from PBMCs, sampled before or after stereotactic body radiation therapy (not recorded which). The receptor comes from a donor over 45 with non-small cell lung cancer. As DNA, the CDR3 is TGTGCCAGCAGCCATGTCGGGGGAACCGGGACGCCCTTTACGGACTATGGCTACACCTTC. Protein product: CASSHVGGTGTPFTDYGYTF.